Detailed here is one TCR beta chain. Original processing notes: The assay estimated nucleated cells by amplifying reference gene primers. Measured with immunoSEQ multiplex PCR; TCRdb has only the in-frame clones, and not every one. V, J and clone size are those of that table, while D and trimming were read from the DNA. The table lists under 70,000 clones, roughly 89% of them singletons. These data originate in a study of blood T cell repertoires in COVID-19. Study-level information: COVID-19 samples collected from the United States, Italy and Spain covered acute and convalescent phases. T cells, B-cell-depleted T cells, or PBMCs provided the cDNA or gDNA that served as material.

The germline V gene has CDR1 LNHDA and CDR2 SQIVND (reference sequence). This CDR3 spans 15 amino acids. V lost 8 bases and J 6 bases, leaving 21 bases between the germline ends. Sequencing was performed on peripheral blood. This receptor was obtained from a man aged 60 to 69 with active COVID-19. This chain uses TRBV19 with TRBJ2-3; D gene ambiguous. The CDR3 DNA sequence: TGTGCCAGTCAGATCACCGGGTCGAGGATGGATACGCAGTATTTT. Translated: CASQITGSRMDTQYF.